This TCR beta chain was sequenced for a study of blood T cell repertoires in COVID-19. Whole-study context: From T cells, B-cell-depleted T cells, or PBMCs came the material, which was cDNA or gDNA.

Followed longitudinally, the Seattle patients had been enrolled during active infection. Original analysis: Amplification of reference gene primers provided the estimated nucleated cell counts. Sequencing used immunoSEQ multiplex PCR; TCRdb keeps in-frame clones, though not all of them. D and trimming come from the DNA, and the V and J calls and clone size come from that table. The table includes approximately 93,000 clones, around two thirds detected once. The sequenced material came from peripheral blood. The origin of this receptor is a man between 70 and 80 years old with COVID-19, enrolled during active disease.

This CDR3 is CASSPPVNTEAFF. The CDR3 bases are TGTGCCAGCAGCCCCCCGGTGAACACTGAAGCTTTCTTT. The chain joins TRBV9 to TRBJ1-1; unclear D gene. CDR1 SGDLS and CDR2 YYNGEE come from the germline V gene. There are 13 residues in the CDR3. Trimming removed 4 bases at V and 0 bases at J, with 7 bases between.